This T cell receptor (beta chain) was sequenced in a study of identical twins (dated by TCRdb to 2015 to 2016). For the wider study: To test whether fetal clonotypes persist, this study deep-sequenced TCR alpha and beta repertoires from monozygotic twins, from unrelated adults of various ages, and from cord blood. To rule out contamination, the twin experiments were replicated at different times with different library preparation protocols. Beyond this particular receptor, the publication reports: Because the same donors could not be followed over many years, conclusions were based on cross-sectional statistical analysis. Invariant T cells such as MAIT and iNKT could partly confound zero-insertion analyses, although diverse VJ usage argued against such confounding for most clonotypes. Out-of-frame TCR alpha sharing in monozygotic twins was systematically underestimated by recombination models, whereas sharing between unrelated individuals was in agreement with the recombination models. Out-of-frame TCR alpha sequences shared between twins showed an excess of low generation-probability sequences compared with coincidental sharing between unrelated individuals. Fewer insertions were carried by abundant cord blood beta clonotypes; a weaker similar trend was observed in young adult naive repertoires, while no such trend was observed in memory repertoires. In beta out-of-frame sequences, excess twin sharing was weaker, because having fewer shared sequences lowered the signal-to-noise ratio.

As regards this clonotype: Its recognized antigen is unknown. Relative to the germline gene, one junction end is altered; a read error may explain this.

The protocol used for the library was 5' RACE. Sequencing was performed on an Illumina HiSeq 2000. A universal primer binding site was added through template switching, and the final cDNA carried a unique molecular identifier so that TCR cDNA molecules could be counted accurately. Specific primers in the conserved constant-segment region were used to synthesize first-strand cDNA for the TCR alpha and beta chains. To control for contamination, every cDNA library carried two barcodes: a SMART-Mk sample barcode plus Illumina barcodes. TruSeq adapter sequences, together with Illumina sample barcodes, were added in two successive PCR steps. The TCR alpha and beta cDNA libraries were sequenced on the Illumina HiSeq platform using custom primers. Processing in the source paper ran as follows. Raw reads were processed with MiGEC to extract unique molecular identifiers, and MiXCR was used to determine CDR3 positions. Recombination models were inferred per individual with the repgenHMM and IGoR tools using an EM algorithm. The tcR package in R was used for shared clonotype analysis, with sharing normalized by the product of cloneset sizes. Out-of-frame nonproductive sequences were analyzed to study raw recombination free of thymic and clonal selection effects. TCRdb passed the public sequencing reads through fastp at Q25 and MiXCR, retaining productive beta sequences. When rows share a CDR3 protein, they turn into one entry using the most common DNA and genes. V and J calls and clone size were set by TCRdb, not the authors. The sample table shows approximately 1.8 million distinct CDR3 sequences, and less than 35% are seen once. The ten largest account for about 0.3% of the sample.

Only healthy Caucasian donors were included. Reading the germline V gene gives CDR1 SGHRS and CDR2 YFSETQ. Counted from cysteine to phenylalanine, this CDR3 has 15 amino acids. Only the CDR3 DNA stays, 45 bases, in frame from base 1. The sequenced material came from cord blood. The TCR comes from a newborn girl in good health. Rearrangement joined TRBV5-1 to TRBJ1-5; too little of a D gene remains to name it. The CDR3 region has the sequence CTSSSGERNNQPQHF. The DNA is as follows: TGCACCAGCAGCTCGGGCGAACGGAACAATCAGCCCCAGCATTTT.